What follows is one T cell receptor delta chain and its context. Its cognate antigen is unknown. Alphabeta T cells were depleted, then CD3+ Vdelta1+ Vdelta2- thymocytes were FACS-sorted. Between about 97% and 99.6% of sorted thymocytes were Vdelta1+. The data derive from a study of Vδ1+ human thymocytes. Broader study findings: Thymic TRG and TRD repertoires appeared highly polyclonal, with Gaussian CDR3 length distributions.

V gave up 4 bases and J gave up 0 bases; unmatched junction bases: 29. This CDR3 comprises 23 residues. The germline gives CDR1 TSWWSYY, CDR2 QGS. RNA was extracted from the cells and then reverse transcribed. Multiplex PCR used pooled V-gene forward primers and a constant-region reverse primer to amplify CDR3s. TCRdb repeated clone calling on the multiplex PCR reads with CATT. The table records approximately 58,000 delta-chain clones, around 15% of them present only once. The chain has TRDV1 and TRDJ1; 7 nucleotides match TRDD3. This sequence was found in a girl under two years old who had congenital heart surgery. Sequencing input: Vdelta1+ gamma-delta thymocytes from the thymus. Subset meaning: FACS-sorted CD3+ TCRalphabeta- TCRVdelta1+ TCRVdelta2- thymocytes. CDR3 sequence: CALGAPRRSQTGDLALYTDKLIF. The CDR3 DNA reads as TGTGCTCTTGGGGCGCCTCGGCGTTCTCAAACTGGGGACCTGGCACTGTACACCGATAAACTCATCTTT.